The clone carrying this T cell receptor (beta chain) appeared once. V lost 1 base and J lost 6, with 24 bases in between. Germline values: CDR1 KGHSH, CDR2 LQKENI. CDR3 size: 18 residues. Seattle participants joined during active infection and were tracked over time. The data derive from a study of blood T cell repertoires in COVID-19. Study-wide background: COVID-19 samples, acute and convalescent, were from the United States, Italy and Spain. In each case, the material was cDNA or gDNA derived from T cells, B-cell-depleted T cells, or PBMCs.

In the original workflow: For nucleated cells, counts were estimated from reference gene primer amplification. Assay used: immunoSEQ multiplex PCR; TCRdb lists only in-frame clones, some missing. The DNA gave D and trimming, while V, J and clone size come from that table. The sample yields roughly 190,000 clones, around 94% seen once. The chain has TRBV18 and TRBJ1-2, with no clear D. The sample taken for sequencing was peripheral blood. This receptor was identified in a young man with COVID-19, enrolled during active disease. The CDR3 sequence: CASSPLFLSSWGGDGYTF. The CDR3, as DNA: TGTGCCAGCTCACCACTTTTTCTCTCATCCTGGGGAGGTGATGGCTACACCTTC.